This TCR beta chain was documented in a study of T cell responses to AZD1222 COVID-19 vaccine. Pooling covered second doses at about 4 or about 12 weeks. The CDR3 loop spans 14 amino acids. CDR1 and CDR2 from the germline V gene are KGHDR and SFDVKD. Trimming removed 3 bases at V and 4 bases at J, with 11 bases between. Clones were read by immunoSEQ multiplex PCR, and TCRdb kept only the in-frame ones, dropping some. The table includes around 85,000 clones, 90% detected once. Sequenced material: peripheral blood, taken 28 days after the second AZD1222 dose. This receptor was identified in an adult who received the AZD1222 COVID-19 vaccine. This chain links TRBV24-1 with TRBJ2-5, with D possibly TRBD1 on 6 matching bases. CDR3 loop: CATSDRDTRETQYF. In nucleotides, the CDR3 is TGTGCCACCAGTGATCGGGACACTAGAGAGACCCAGTACTTC.